This T cell receptor (beta chain) originates from a study of blood T cell repertoires in COVID-19. Study-level background: In each case, the material was cDNA or gDNA derived from T cells, B-cell-depleted T cells, or PBMCs.

Measured with immunoSEQ multiplex PCR; TCRdb has only the in-frame clones, and not every one. This table holds more than 45,000 clones, 82% found once. The CDR3 totals 14 residues. From germline, CDR1 is SQVTM and CDR2 ANQGSEA. Trimming left V 5 bases short and J 4 bases short, with 17 bases between. This chain links TRBV29-1 with TRBJ1-1, with D possibly matching TRBD1 (5 bases). The sample comprised peripheral blood. This receptor was taken from a woman in her fifties or sixties with acute or convalescent COVID-19. The CDR3 DNA is TGCAGCGTTCACCTCCCGGGGAGGGGCACTGAAGCTTTCTTT. This translates into CSVHLPGRGTEAFF.